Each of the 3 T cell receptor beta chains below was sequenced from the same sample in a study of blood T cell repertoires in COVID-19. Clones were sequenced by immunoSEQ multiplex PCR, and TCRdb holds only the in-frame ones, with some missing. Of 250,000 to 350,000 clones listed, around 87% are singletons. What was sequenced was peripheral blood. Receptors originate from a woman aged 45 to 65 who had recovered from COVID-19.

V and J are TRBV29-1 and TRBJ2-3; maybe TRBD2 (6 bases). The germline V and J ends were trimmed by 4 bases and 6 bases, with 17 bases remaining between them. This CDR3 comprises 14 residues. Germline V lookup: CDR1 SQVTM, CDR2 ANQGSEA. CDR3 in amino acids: CSVAFLGTPDTQYF. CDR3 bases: TGCAGCGTTGCTTTTCTCGGGACTCCCGATACGCAGTATTTT.

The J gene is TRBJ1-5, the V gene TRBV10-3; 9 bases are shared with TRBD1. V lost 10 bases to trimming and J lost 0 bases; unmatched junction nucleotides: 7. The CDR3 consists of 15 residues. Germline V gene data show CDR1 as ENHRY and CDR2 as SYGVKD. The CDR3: CATQTGGYSNQPQHF. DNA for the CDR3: TGTGCCACACAGACAGGGGGGTATAGCAATCAGCCCCAGCATTTT.

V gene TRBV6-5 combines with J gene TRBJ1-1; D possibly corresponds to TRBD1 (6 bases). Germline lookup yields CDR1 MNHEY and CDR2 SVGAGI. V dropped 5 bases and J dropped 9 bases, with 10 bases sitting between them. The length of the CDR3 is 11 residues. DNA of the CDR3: TGTGCCAGCAGTACAGGGATGAAAGCTTTCTTT. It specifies CASSTGMKAFF.